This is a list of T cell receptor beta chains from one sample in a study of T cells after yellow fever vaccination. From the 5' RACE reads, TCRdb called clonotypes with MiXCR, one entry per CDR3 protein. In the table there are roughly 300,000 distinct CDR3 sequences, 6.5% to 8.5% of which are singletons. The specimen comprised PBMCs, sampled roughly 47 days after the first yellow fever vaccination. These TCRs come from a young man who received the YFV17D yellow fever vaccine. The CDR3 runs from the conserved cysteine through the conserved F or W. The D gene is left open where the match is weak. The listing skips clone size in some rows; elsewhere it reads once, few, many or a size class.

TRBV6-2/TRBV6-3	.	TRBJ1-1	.	CAGHRDGNTEAFF	TGTGCCGGACACCGGGACGGGAACACTGAAGCTTTCTTT
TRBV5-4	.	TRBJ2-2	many	CASSLSQGSLTGELFF	TGTGCCAGCAGCTTGTCACAGGGAAGCCTGACCGGGGAGCTGTTTTTT
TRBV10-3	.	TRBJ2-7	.	CAISVANSYEQYF	TGTGCCATCAGTGTGGCTAACTCCTACGAGCAGTACTTC
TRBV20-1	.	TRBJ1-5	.	CSARATHGLDQPQHF	TGCAGTGCTAGAGCGACCCATGGGTTGGATCAGCCCCAGCATTTT
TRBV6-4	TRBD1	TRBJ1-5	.	CASSETGQQPQHF	TGTGCCAGCAGTGAGACGGGACAGCAGCCCCAGCATTTT
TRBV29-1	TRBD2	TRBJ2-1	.	CSVGTSRNNEQFF	TGCAGCGTTGGGACTAGCCGTAACAATGAGCAGTTCTTC
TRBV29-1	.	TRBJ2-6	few	CSVEDSGRTSHSGANVLTF	TGCAGCGTTGAAGATTCGGGTCGGACCAGCCACTCTGGGGCCAACGTCCTGACTTTC
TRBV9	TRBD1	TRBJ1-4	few	CASSVTGATNEKLFF	TGTGCCAGCAGCGTCACAGGGGCAACTAATGAAAAACTGTTTTTT
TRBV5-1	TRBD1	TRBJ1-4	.	CASSQGVWDNEKLFF	TGCGCCAGCAGCCAGGGGGTTTGGGATAATGAAAAACTGTTTTTT
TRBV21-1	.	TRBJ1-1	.	CASSKNAGGHMNTEAFF	TGTGCCAGCAGCAAAAATGCAGGGGGCCACATGAACACTGAAGCTTTCTTT
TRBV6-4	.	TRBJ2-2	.	CASSDSGQGHTGELFF	TGTGCCAGCAGTGACTCGGGGCAGGGGCACACCGGGGAGCTGTTTTTT
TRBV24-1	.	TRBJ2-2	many	CATEGDSGELFF	TGTGCCACCGAGGGGGATTCCGGGGAGCTGTTTTTT
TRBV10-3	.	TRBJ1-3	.	CAISRGSGNTIYF	TGTGCCATCTCACGGGGCTCTGGAAACACCATATATTTT
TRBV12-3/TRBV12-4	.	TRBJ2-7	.	CASSFGRGLGEQYF	TGTGCCAGCAGTTTCGGCCGGGGGTTGGGAGAGCAGTACTTC
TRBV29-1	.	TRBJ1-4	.	CSVVGFNEKLFF	TGCAGCGTTGTGGGCTTTAATGAAAAACTGTTTTTT
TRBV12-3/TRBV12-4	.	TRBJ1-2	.	CASSPGAYAWNGYTF	TGTGCCAGCAGTCCAGGGGCCTACGCCTGGAATGGCTACACCTTC
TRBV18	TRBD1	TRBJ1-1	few	CASSLLGTENTEAFF	TGTGCCAGCTCACTGCTGGGGACAGAGAACACTGAAGCTTTCTTT
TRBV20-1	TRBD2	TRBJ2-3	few	CSARTSGSRTDTQYF	TGCAGTGCTCGGACTAGCGGGTCCCGCACAGATACGCAGTATTTT
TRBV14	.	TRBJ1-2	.	CASRDTNYGYTF	TGTGCCAGCCGGGACACTAACTATGGCTACACCTTC
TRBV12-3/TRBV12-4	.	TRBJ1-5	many	CASSLGLVGNQPQHF	TGTGCCAGCAGTTTGGGGTTGGTGGGCAATCAGCCCCAGCATTTT
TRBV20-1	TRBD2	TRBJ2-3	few	CSAGSGGVSDTQYF	TGCAGTGCTGGTAGCGGGGGGGTATCGGATACGCAGTATTTT
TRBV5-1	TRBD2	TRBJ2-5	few	CASSPSNSGLQETQYF	TGCGCCAGCAGCCCATCGAATAGCGGGTTACAAGAGACCCAGTACTTC
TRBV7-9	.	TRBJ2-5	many	CASRYRVGETQYF	TGTGCCAGCAGATACAGGGTTGGAGAGACCCAGTACTTC
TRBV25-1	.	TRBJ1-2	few	CASSEYKRGQGYTF	TGTGCCAGCAGTGAATATAAAAGGGGTCAAGGCTACACCTTC
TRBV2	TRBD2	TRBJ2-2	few	CASRGLANTGELFF	TGTGCCAGCAGGGGACTAGCCAACACCGGGGAGCTGTTTTTT
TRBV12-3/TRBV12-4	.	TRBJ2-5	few	CASSFSEYQETQYF	TGTGCCAGCAGTTTCAGCGAGTACCAAGAGACCCAGTACTTC
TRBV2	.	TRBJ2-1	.	CASSVPLATSYNEQFF	TGTGCCAGCAGCGTCCCCCTAGCGACTTCCTACAATGAGCAGTTCTTC
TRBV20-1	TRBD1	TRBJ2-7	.	CSARDPGQFYEQYF	TGCAGTGCTAGAGATCCGGGACAGTTCTACGAGCAGTACTTC
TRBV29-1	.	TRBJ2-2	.	CSVEKGTGELFF	TGCAGCGTTGAGAAGGGGACCGGGGAGCTGTTTTTT